The text below deals with one TCR beta chain. Its specificity is unknown. 5'RACE primed from the constant segment yielded TCR alpha and TCR beta cDNA libraries bearing sample barcodes and UMIs. TCRdb re-derived calls from the 5' RACE reads in MiXCR, one entry per CDR3 protein. Of 400,000 to 500,000 distinct CDR3 sequences in the sample, roughly 20% were seen once. The data stem from a study of T-cell memory formation after mild COVID-19. Whole-study results and caveats: Clones which contracted sat mainly in CM and EM if CD4+, and in EMRA if CD8+. The second-wave clones peaking on day 37 were not confirmed as SARS-CoV-2-specific. Day 15 to 85 contracting clones showed balanced CD4/CD8; day 15 to 37 expanders favored CD4+.

The CDR3 contains 14 residues. V lost 1 base to trimming and J lost 4 bases, with 10 bases between them. Material: PBMCs or a T cell subset sorted from them (not recorded which). The chain couples TRBV12-3 or TRBV12-4 to TRBJ2-5; D remains unclear. This clonotype originated in an adult woman who had mild COVID-19 (a few samples of this study predate the infection). Cell type and time point are not known. The CDR3, as DNA: TGTGCCAGCAGTTTAGTCGCAACGACAGAGACCCAGTACTTC. It codes for CASSLVATTETQYF.